Below are 21 T cell receptor beta chains sequenced from a single sample in a study of cytomegalovirus exposure and HLA in healthy donors. The PCR made use of 60 Vbeta and 13 Jbeta primers. TCRdb keeps only in-frame clones here, not all; method: immunoSEQ multiplex PCR. The sample records 95,000 to 150,000 clones, 63% being singletons. The sample was PBMCs. These receptors all come from a man aged 40-49 years in good health and CMV-seropositive.

CDR3 sequence (DNA): TGCGCCAGCAAGACTAGCGGGGGATTCACAGATACGCAGTATTTT. Protein: CASKTSGGFTDTQYF. The chain couples TRBV10-2 to TRBJ2-3; 12 nucleotides match TRBD2. There are 15 residues in the CDR3. Germline-derived CDR1 and CDR2 are WSHSY and SAAADI. J gave up 2 bases and V 7 bases, and 4 bases lay outside the gene matches.

The chain recombines TRBV2 with TRBJ2-1; D may be TRBD1 (6 bases). Trimming left V 7 bases short and J 6 bases short, with 16 bases between. The CDR3 length is 14 residues. Per the germline V gene, CDR1 is SNHLY and CDR2 is FYNNEI. For the CDR3, the DNA is TGTGCCAGCAATGTGGGGGCTGGGGGCAATGAGCAGTTCTTC. It yields the protein CASNVGAGGNEQFF. Filled out from reference TRBV2 and TRBJ2-1, the complete variable domain reads EPEVTQTPSHQVTQMGQEVILRCVPISNHLYFYWYRQILGQKVEFLVSFYNNEISEKSEIFDDQFSVERPDGSNFTLKIRSTKLEDSAMYFCASNVGAGGNEQFFGPGTRLTVL.

The chain recombines TRBV27 with TRBJ2-1; D might be TRBD2 (5 bases). The CDR3 runs 14 residues. CDR1 and CDR2 (germline): MNHEY, SMNVEV (reference sequence). Deletions cut 6 bases from V and 6 bases from J, with 15 bases between. For the CDR3, the DNA is TGTGCCAGCAGCTCAACTAGGTGGGGCAATGAGCAGTTCTTC. Translation: CASSSTRWGNEQFF.

CDR3 sequence: CASSLGAGLSTDTQYF. The CDR3 region has the DNA TGTGCCAGCAGCTTAGGAGCGGGACTTAGCACAGATACGCAGTATTTT. The gene calls are TRBV7-6 and TRBJ2-3; 7 nucleotides align to TRBD2. CDR1 and CDR2 (germline): SGHVS, FNYEAQ. The CDR3 loop spans 16 amino acids. Trimming at V came to 1 base and at J to 0 bases, leaving 4 bases not matched to a gene.

The rearrangement joins TRBV6-1 to TRBJ2-7; TRBD1 matches at 9 bases. CDR1 MNHNS and CDR2 SASEGT come from the germline V gene. CDR3 length equals 12 residues. The V and J ends lost 11 bases and 4 bases, in that order; junction bases with no gene match: 6. In DNA, the CDR3 is TGTGCCGGGGGACAGGGTGGGTACGAGCAGTACTTC. It is translated as CAGGQGGYEQYF.

The chain links TRBV4-3 to TRBJ2-7; D might be TRBD1 (6 bases). The CDR3 loop spans 15 amino acids. V dropped 2 bases and J dropped 4 bases, with 15 bases sitting between them. The germline gives CDR1 LGHNA, CDR2 YSLEER. The CDR3 reads CASSQFSQGIYEQYF. DNA for the CDR3: TGCGCCAGCAGCCAATTTTCTCAGGGGATTTACGAGCAGTACTTC.

The chain links TRBV6-5 to TRBJ1-6; TRBD1 agrees at 8 bases. CDR3 length equals 16 residues. V lost 4 bases and J lost 9; bases outside the gene matches: 11. Looked up from germline, CDR1 is MNHEY and CDR2 is SVGAGI. CDR3 DNA: TGTGCCAGCAGTTTGGGTTATCAGGGGGCGGTTTCACCCCTCCACTTT. Protein sequence: CASSLGYQGAVSPLHF.

The V and J genes are TRBV15 and TRBJ2-2, with 8 nucleotides matching TRBD1. This CDR3 region has 14 residues. The V segment lost 3 bases and the J segment 3 bases; nucleotides outside the gene matches: 0. The germline V gene encodes CDR1 LNHNV and CDR2 YYDKDF (reference sequence). Here the CDR3 reads CATSRDRDTGELFF. The CDR3 coding sequence is TGTGCCACCAGCAGGGACAGGGACACCGGGGAGCTGTTTTTT. The complete variable domain, with remaining parts taken from reference TRBV15 and TRBJ2-2, reads DAMVIQNPRYQVTQFGKPVTLSCSQTLNHNVMYWYQQKSSQAPKLLFHYYDKDFNNEADTPDNFQSRRPNTSFCFLDIRSPGLGDTAMYLCATSRDRDTGELFFGEGSRLTVL.

This chain connects TRBV13 to TRBJ2-6; D remains ambiguous. V shed 1 base and J shed 2 bases, with 9 bases lying between them. The CDR3 has 16 residues. Germline loops: CDR1 PRHDT, CDR2 FYEKMQ (reference sequence). CDR3: CASSLDWAAGANVLTF. For the CDR3, the DNA is TGTGCCAGCAGCTTAGACTGGGCCGCTGGGGCCAACGTCCTGACTTTC.

The chain joins TRBV7-2 to TRBJ1-1, with 7 bases identical to TRBD1. V gave up 5 bases and J gave up 3 bases; unmatched junction bases: 6. In germline, CDR1 is SGHTA, CDR2 FQGNSA. This CDR3 is 14 amino acids long. This CDR3 is CASSPTGAYTEAFF. The DNA of the CDR3 is TGTGCCAGCAGCCCCACAGGGGCCTACACTGAAGCTTTCTTT.

The genes are TRBV2 and TRBJ2-7; TRBD2 aligns across 9 bases. Germline V gives CDR1 SNHLY, CDR2 FYNNEI. This CDR3 region has 19 residues. The V segment lost 8 bases and the J segment 2 bases; nucleotides outside the gene matches: 22. CDR3 loop: CASFYHPSGITGFTYEQYF. The CDR3 DNA is TGTGCCAGCTTCTACCACCCTAGCGGGATTACGGGATTTACCTACGAGCAGTACTTC. The variable domain in full, with the rest retrieved from reference TRBV2 and TRBJ2-7, is EPEVTQTPSHQVTQMGQEVILRCVPISNHLYFYWYRQILGQKVEFLVSFYNNEISEKSEIFDDQFSVERPDGSNFTLKIRSTKLEDSAMYFCASFYHPSGITGFTYEQYFGPGTRLTVT.

The gene calls are TRBV5-4 and TRBJ1-2; D not certain. Per the germline V gene, CDR1 is SGHNT and CDR2 is YYREEE (reference sequence). V was cut by 2 bases and J by 1 base, with 18 bases left in between. The CDR3 extends over 17 amino acids. CDR3 protein: CASSLEAIADLNYGYTF. CDR3 sequence (DNA): TGTGCCAGCAGCTTAGAAGCCATTGCGGATCTTAACTATGGCTACACCTTC.

J is TRBJ1-2 and V is TRBV11-1; 8 bases agree with TRBD1. Germline V gene data show CDR1 as SGHAT and CDR2 as FQDESV (reference sequence). The length of the CDR3 is 14 residues. The J segment lost 4 bases and the V segment lost 4 bases, leaving 5 bases of the junction unmatched. CDR3 region: CASSSDRGGYGYTF. DNA for the CDR3: TGTGCCAGCAGCTCAGACAGGGGTGGCTATGGCTACACCTTC.

The sample holds one count of this clone. V and J are TRBV5-1 and TRBJ1-2; D is perhaps TRBD1 (6 bases). The germline CDR1 and CDR2 sequences are SGHRS and YFSETQ. Trimming removed 0 bases from V and 8 bases from J, with 11 bases in between. The CDR3 runs to 13 residues. In DNA, the CDR3 is TGCGCCAGCAGCTTGGTACAGGGTGACGGCTACACCTTC. This codes for CASSLVQGDGYTF. Drawing the rest from reference TRBV5-1 and TRBJ1-2, the complete variable domain is KAGVTQTPRYLIKTRGQQVTLSCSPISGHRSVSWYQQTPGQGLQFLFEYFSETQRNKGNFPGRFSGRQFSNSRSEMNVSTLELGDSALYLCASSLVQGDGYTFGSGTRLTVV.

This clone has a handful of counts. In DNA, the CDR3 is TGTGCCAGCAGCTCTTTAGCGGGACCCTACGAGCAGTACTTC. This codes for CASSSLAGPYEQYF. The genes are TRBV7-3 and TRBJ2-5; 8 nucleotides align to TRBD2. The DNA matches TRBJ2-7 better at its end, which makes the J call doubtful. This CDR3 has 14 residues. CDR1 and CDR2 (germline): SGHTA, FQGTGA.

V is TRBV29-1 and J is TRBJ1-2; D unclear. This CDR3 is 13 amino acids long. Germline CDR1 reads SQVTM; CDR2 reads ANQGSEA. V was pared by 6 bases and J by 0 bases, with 11 bases between. The CDR3 here is CSVLSRTNYGYTF. As DNA, the CDR3 is TGCAGCGTATTATCCAGGACTAACTATGGCTACACCTTC.

V and J are TRBV11-2 and TRBJ2-7, with D possibly matching TRBD2 (5 bases). CDR1 and CDR2 from the germline V gene are SGHAT and FQNNGV. Deletions cut 5 bases from V and 6 bases from J, with 8 bases between. There are 11 residues in the CDR3. The CDR3 region is CASSVASEQYF. The CDR3 nucleotides read TGTGCCAGCAGCGTAGCGTCCGAGCAGTACTTC. The complete variable domain, with remaining parts taken from reference TRBV11-2 and TRBJ2-7, reads EAGVAQSPRYKIIEKRQSVAFWCNPISGHATLYWYQQILGQGPKLLIQFQNNGVVDDSQLPKDRFSAERLKGVDSTLKIQPAKLEDSAVYLCASSVASEQYFGPGTRLTVT.

As for this clone: At one boundary the junction diverges from the germline segment, which might be a read error. V gene TRBV5-1 combines with J gene TRBJ1-5, with D possibly TRBD1 on 6 matching bases. CDR3 length equals 14 residues. The germline V gene has CDR1 SGHRS and CDR2 YFSETQ. Here the CDR3 reads CANSPDRFNQPQHF. CDR3 coding DNA: TGCGCCAACAGCCCCGACAGGTTCAATCAGCCCCAGCATTTT.

This chain uses TRBV9 with TRBJ2-3; 7 positions match TRBD1. Germline CDR1 is SGDLS and CDR2 is YYNGEE. The CDR3 has 15 residues. J gave up 2 bases and V 2 bases, and 5 bases lay outside the gene matches. The CDR3 loop reads CASSVQGVTTDTQYF. DNA for the CDR3: TGTGCCAGCAGCGTCCAGGGGGTAACCACAGATACGCAGTATTTT.

This chain connects TRBV5-4 to TRBJ2-2; 9 bases map to TRBD2. CDR3 size: 19 residues. CDR1 SGHNT and CDR2 YYREEE come from the germline V gene (reference sequence). V was pared by 3 bases and J by 6 bases, with 18 bases of the junction left unmatched. In DNA, the CDR3 is TGTGCCAGCAGCTCACCCCCGGGAGCGGGAGGCTGGGGTTCCGGGGAGCTGTTTTTT. Amino acid sequence: CASSSPPGAGGWGSGELFF.

This clone was detected a few times. This sequence joins TRBV10-3 and TRBJ2-1; possible D gene TRBD1, 6 bases. The V and J ends lost 2 bases and 0 bases respectively, with 8 bases between them. CDR3 length equals 15 residues. Germline V CDR1 and CDR2: ENHRY, SYGVKD. This CDR3 reads CAISEPGVSYNEQFF. Written as DNA, the CDR3 is TGTGCCATCAGTGAGCCAGGGGTCTCCTACAATGAGCAGTTCTTC.